This T cell receptor (beta chain) was observed in a study of blood T cell repertoires in COVID-19 (dated by TCRdb to 2019 to 2021). Background for the entire study: Collaborator samples came from the United States, Italy and Spain and covered acute and convalescent phases of COVID-19. The material from the prospective study consisted of cDNA or gDNA derived from T cells, B-cell-depleted T cells, or PBMCs. Subjects who had been exposed to COVID-19, were actively infected with it, or had recovered from it provided the deeply sampled blood TCRbeta repertoires that made up the dataset. A freely available public database, intended as a resource for researchers studying the immune response to SARS-CoV-2, is where the repertoires were released. Samples came from the ongoing ImmuneRACE study (first 160 participants) plus 1,254 subjects from 6 global collaborators. Nearly every sample came with metadata listing a de-identified subject ID, COVID-19 status, age in years and sex. Where available, HLA class I and class II types were obtained from metadata supplied by the sample provider rather than from assay-based typing.

Points the paper makes about the study in general: The amount of clinical and demographic metadata varied by source and participant and was provided uncurated.

This clone is a singleton in its sample. This receptor's antigen is unknown. Base qualities are not provided; no much larger clone lies one nucleotide away. TCRbeta CDR3 regions were amplified from genomic DNA using the immunoSEQ Assay, a bias-controlled multiplex PCR. Per the authors' processing: Within the assay, amplification of reference gene primers was used to estimate how many nucleated cells each sample contained. To quantify the absolute abundance of each unique TCRbeta CDR3 rearrangement, sequence reads were collapsed and filtered. For each sample, productive Simpson clonality was calculated as the square root of Simpson's diversity index over productive rearrangements. TCRdb carries this immuneACCESS record with in-frame sequences only. Its versions omit some clonotypes, under half of them owing to an unresolved V gene in the studies checked, with the rest unexplained. That table gives V, J and clone size, and the DNA gave D and trimming. A total of some 55,000 clones appear in this sample, approximately 90% of them only once. Just under 8.5% of the sample goes to the ten largest clones.

CDR1 SGHNT and CDR2 YYREEE are derived from the germline V gene (reference sequence). The CDR3, from cysteine to phenylalanine, totals 15 residues. The read is trimmed to its CDR3 DNA, 45 bases read in frame from base 1. Trimming leaves V shorter by 4 bases and J shorter by 4 bases, with the junction holding 7 bases beyond the gene matches. The collaborating institutions used their own protocols to collect whole blood in K2EDTA tubes. For TCRbeta analysis, collaborators shipped samples as frozen whole blood, isolated PBMCs, or DNA extracted from either of those sample types. This chain joins TRBV5-4 to TRBJ2-2; TRBD1 agrees with 7 junctional bases. The specimen sequenced was peripheral blood. This clonotype was obtained from a middle-aged woman with active COVID-19. The CDR3 protein sequence reads: CASSQRTGVTGELFF. The DNA reads TGTGCCAGCAGCCAAAGGACAGGAGTCACCGGGGAGCTGTTTTTT.